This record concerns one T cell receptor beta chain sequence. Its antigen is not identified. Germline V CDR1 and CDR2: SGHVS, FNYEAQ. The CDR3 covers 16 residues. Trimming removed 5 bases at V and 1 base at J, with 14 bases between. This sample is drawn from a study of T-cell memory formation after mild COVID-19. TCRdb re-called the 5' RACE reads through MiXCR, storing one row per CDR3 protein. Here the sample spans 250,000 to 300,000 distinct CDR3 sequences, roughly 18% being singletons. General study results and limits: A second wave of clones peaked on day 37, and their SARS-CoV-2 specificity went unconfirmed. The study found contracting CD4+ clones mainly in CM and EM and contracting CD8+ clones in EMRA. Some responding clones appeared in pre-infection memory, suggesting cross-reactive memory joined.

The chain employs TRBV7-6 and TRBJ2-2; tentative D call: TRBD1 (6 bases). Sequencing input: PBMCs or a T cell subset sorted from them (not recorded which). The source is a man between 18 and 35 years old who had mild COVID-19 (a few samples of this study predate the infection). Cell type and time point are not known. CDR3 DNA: TGTGCCAGCAGCGTCCGACAGGCCAAGAACACCGGGGAGCTGTTTTTT. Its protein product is CASSVRQAKNTGELFF.